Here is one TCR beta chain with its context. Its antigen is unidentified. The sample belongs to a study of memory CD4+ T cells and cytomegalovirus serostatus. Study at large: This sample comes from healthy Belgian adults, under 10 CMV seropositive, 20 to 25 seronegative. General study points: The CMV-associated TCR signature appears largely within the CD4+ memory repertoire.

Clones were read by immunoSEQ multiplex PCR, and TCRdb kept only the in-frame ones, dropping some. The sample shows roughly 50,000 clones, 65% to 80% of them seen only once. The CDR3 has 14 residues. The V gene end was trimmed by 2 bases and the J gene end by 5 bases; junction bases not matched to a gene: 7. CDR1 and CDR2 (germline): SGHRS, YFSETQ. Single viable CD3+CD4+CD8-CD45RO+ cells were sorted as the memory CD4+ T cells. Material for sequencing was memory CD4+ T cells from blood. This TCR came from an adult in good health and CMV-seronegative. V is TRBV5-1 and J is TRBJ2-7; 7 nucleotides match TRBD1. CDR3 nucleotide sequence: TGCGCCAGCAGCTTTAGGGGACAGAGGGACGAGCAGTACTTC. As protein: CASSFRGQRDEQYF.